Shown below are 25 T cell receptor beta chains from a single sample sequenced in a study of graft-versus-host responses after intestinal transplantation. TCRdb's copy holds only in-frame clones and misses some; the assay was immunoSEQ multiplex PCR. The sample lists more than 13,000 clones; around 64% were seen once. Investigators treated the graft tissue so that it released intraepithelial and lamina propria lymphocytes. Sequences were derived from ileum tissue, sampled 717 days after intestinal transplantation. The receptors shown here come from a human patient who received an intestinal transplant, so some T cells may come from the graft donor.

V and J are TRBV4-2 and TRBJ2-1; no clear D gene. CDR3 length equals 17 residues. Germline V gene data show CDR1 as LGHNA and CDR2 as YNFKEQ. Trimming stripped 1 base from V and 0 bases from J, with 13 bases between. The CDR3 DNA sequence: TGTGCCAGCAGCCAAGGGGTTAGCACGAGCTCCTACAATGAGCAGTTCTTC. This codes for CASSQGVSTSSYNEQFF.

The chain is built from TRBV11-2 and TRBJ2-7; 8 bases map to TRBD2. CDR1 is SGHAT and CDR2 is FQNNGV in the germline V gene. This CDR3 comprises 17 residues. V lost 1 base, J lost 1 base, and 9 bases stayed unmatched. The CDR3 loop reads CASSLVWGLVESYEQYF. The CDR3 DNA reads TGTGCCAGCAGCTTAGTGTGGGGACTAGTAGAATCCTACGAGCAGTACTTC. Based on the CDR3 plus reference TRBV11-2 and TRBJ2-7, the full variable domain is EAGVAQSPRYKIIEKRQSVAFWCNPISGHATLYWYQQILGQGPKLLIQFQNNGVVDDSQLPKDRFSAERLKGVDSTLKIQPAKLEDSAVYLCASSLVWGLVESYEQYFGPGTRLTVT.

The chain recombines TRBV30 with TRBJ2-1; TRBD2 aligns across 7 bases. CDR3 length: 15 amino acids. Germline assignment: CDR1 GTSNPN and CDR2 SVGIG (reference sequence). The trim removed 6 bases at V and 6 bases at J, leaving 14 bases unmatched. In DNA, the CDR3 is TGTGCCTGCCCTGTTGTTGCGGGAGTAATCAATGAGCAGTTCTTC. As protein: CACPVVAGVINEQFF. The entire variable domain, with the rest obtained from reference TRBV30 and TRBJ2-1, is as follows: SQTIHQWPATLVQPVGSPLSLECTVEGTSNPNLYWYRQAAGRGLQLLFYSVGIGQISSEVPQNLSASRPQDRQFILSSKKLLLSDSGFYLCACPVVAGVINEQFFGPGTRLTVL.

The chain joins TRBV6-5 to TRBJ2-1; TRBD2 agrees at 12 bases. Germline assignment: CDR1 MNHEY and CDR2 SVGAGI. This CDR3 is 15 amino acids long. After removal of 4 bases from V and 3 bases from J, the junction contained 1 base not matched to a gene. The CDR3 DNA follows: TGTGCCAGCAGTTTGGGACTAGCGGGCTACAATGAGCAGTTCTTC. It is translated as CASSLGLAGYNEQFF.

The chain combines TRBV5-1 with TRBJ2-1, with 7 bases aligning to TRBD2. Trimming at V came to 0 bases and at J to 9 bases, leaving 3 bases not matched to a gene. The CDR3 is 13 residues long. Germline V gene data show CDR1 as SGHRS and CDR2 as YFSETQ. DNA of the CDR3: TGCGCCAGCAGCTTGGTGGGCGGGGGTGAGCAGTTCTTC. It specifies CASSLVGGGEQFF. Drawing the rest from reference TRBV5-1 and TRBJ2-1, the complete variable domain is KAGVTQTPRYLIKTRGQQVTLSCSPISGHRSVSWYQQTPGQGLQFLFEYFSETQRNKGNFPGRFSGRQFSNSRSEMNVSTLELGDSALYLCASSLVGGGEQFFGPGTRLTVL.

This clone was seen only a few times. This chain connects TRBV10-1 to TRBJ2-2; 11 bases are shared with TRBD1. The J segment lost 5 bases and the V segment lost 4 bases, leaving 3 bases of the junction unmatched. From germline, CDR1 is WNHNN and CDR2 SYGVQD (reference sequence). The CDR3 has 15 residues. This CDR3 is CASSVDRGQTGELFF. The CDR3 nucleotides read TGCGCCAGCAGTGTGGACAGGGGGCAGACCGGGGAGCTGTTTTTT.

V gene TRBV5-1 combines with J gene TRBJ2-2, with D possibly being TRBD1 (6 bases). The V end was cut by 0 bases, the J end by 1 base, with 10 bases between. Germline V gene data show CDR1 as SGHRS and CDR2 as YFSETQ. The CDR3 extends over 16 amino acids. The CDR3 loop is CASSLGGRGNTGELFF. For the CDR3, the DNA is TGCGCCAGCAGCTTGGGTGGCAGGGGGAACACCGGGGAGCTGTTTTTT.

On this clone: The germline gene is not matched at one end of the junction; a read error may be the cause. Other DNA sequences in the same sample also yield this CDR3. The chain has TRBV29-1 and TRBJ1-2, with no clear D. Germline V gene data show CDR1 as SQVTM and CDR2 as ANQGSEA. The CDR3 consists of 11 residues. CDR3: CSVAYSDGYTF. The CDR3 DNA reads as TGCAGTGTTGCGTATAGTGATGGCTACACCTTC.

The chain joins TRBV27 to TRBJ2-2; tentatively, D is TRBD1 (6 bases). CDR1 is MNHEY and CDR2 is SMNVEV in the germline V gene (reference sequence). The CDR3 runs to 15 residues. V lost 6 bases, J lost 5 bases, and 16 bases lay in between. The CDR3 loop is CASRNRATGTGELFF. The CDR3 bases are TGTGCCAGCAGGAACAGGGCAACGGGGACCGGGGAGCTGTTTTTT.

The V call is TRBV30, the J call TRBJ2-3; TRBD1 matches at 7 bases. The CDR3 loop spans 17 amino acids. Losses at the gene ends were 0 bases for V and 2 bases for J; bases not matched to a gene: 11. CDR1 is GTSNPN, CDR2 SVGIG, per germline (reference sequence). The CDR3 loop is CAWSVHGTATSTDTQYF. As DNA, the CDR3 is TGTGCCTGGAGTGTACATGGGACAGCGACTTCCACAGATACGCAGTATTTT.

The J gene is TRBJ2-5, the V gene TRBV5-1, with D uncertain. The CDR3 sequence is 13 residues long. With 4 bases removed from V and 4 bases from J, the gap between germline ends came to 11 bases. In germline, CDR1 is SGHRS, CDR2 YFSETQ. In DNA, the CDR3 is TGCGCCAGCAGCCCCGGGTTAGTAGAGACCCAGTACTTC. Amino acid sequence: CASSPGLVETQYF.

V gene TRBV6-6 combines with J gene TRBJ2-7; TRBD2 is a possible D gene (6 bases). Germline V gives CDR1 MNHNY, CDR2 SVGAGI (reference sequence). V was pared by 2 bases and J by 4 bases, with 12 bases between. This CDR3 has 14 amino acids. CDR3 sequence (DNA): TGTGCCAGCAGTTACGACGGGAGTTTTTACGAGCAGTACTTC. Its protein is CASSYDGSFYEQYF.

This clone was seen just once. In DNA, the CDR3 is TGTGCCAGCAGCTTGGTAGCGAGCCAAAACATTCAGTACTTC. This codes for CASSLVASQNIQYF. This chain joins TRBV5-4 and TRBJ2-4, with D perhaps TRBD2 (5 bases). V shed 0 bases and J shed 5 bases, with 9 bases lying between them. CDR1 is SGHNT, CDR2 YYREEE, per germline (reference sequence). The CDR3 is made up of 14 amino acids.

J is TRBJ2-2 and V is TRBV5-1; D may correspond to TRBD1 or TRBD2 (6 bases each). V was pared by 4 bases and J by 8 bases, with 18 bases between. CDR1 SGHRS and CDR2 YFSETQ come from the germline V gene. The CDR3 spans 15 residues. The CDR3, as DNA: TGCGCCAGCAGCCCGCGGGGTACCGGGACAGGGGAGCTGTTTTTT. Its translation: CASSPRGTGTGELFF.

This clone occurred once. This chain links TRBV6-1 with TRBJ2-5, with 7 bases that match TRBD1. The DNA end favors TRBJ2-7, so the J call may be wrong. The CDR3 contains 14 residues. The germline CDR1 and CDR2 sequences are MNHNS and SASEGT. CDR3 protein: CASSLQGRVDEQYF. CDR3 in DNA: TGTGCCAGCAGCCTACAGGGGAGAGTGGACGAGCAGTACTTC.

V gene TRBV6-6 combines with J gene TRBJ1-1; 10 nucleotides align to TRBD1. This CDR3 is 13 amino acids long. CDR1 is MNHNY, CDR2 SVGAGI, per germline (reference sequence). J gave up 5 bases and V 5 bases, and 2 bases lay outside the gene matches. The CDR3 DNA reads TGTGCCAGCAGTCGGACAGGGGGGACTGAAGCTTTCTTT. Its translation: CASSRTGGTEAFF.

The chain carries TRBV2 and TRBJ2-2; TRBD2 matches at 7 bases. CDR1 and CDR2 from the germline V gene are SNHLY and FYNNEI. The trim removed 4 bases at V and 3 bases at J, leaving 5 bases unmatched. The CDR3 consists of 15 residues. DNA of the CDR3: TGTGCCAGCAGTGGGGCAGGGAGGGACACCGGGGAGCTGTTTTTT. It codes for CASSGAGRDTGELFF.

This chain links TRBV2 with TRBJ2-2; 7 bases map to TRBD2. The CDR3 totals 15 residues. The J segment lost 7 bases and the V segment lost 3 bases, leaving 8 bases of the junction unmatched. Germline CDR1 reads SNHLY; CDR2 reads FYNNEI. For the CDR3, the DNA is TGTGCCAGCAGTGAGAGCGGGACTAACGTCGGGGAGCTGTTTTTT. Protein sequence: CASSESGTNVGELFF.

This clone was recorded a few times. The rearrangement joins TRBV28 to TRBJ2-1, with 7 bases that match TRBD2. The CDR3 sequence is 14 residues long. Germline trimming cut 4 bases from V and 3 bases from J; bases unmatched to any gene: 3. Germline V CDR1 and CDR2: MDHEN, SYDVKM. The CDR3 protein is CASSSASGYNEQFF. The CDR3 nucleotides are TGTGCCAGCAGTTCTGCTAGCGGCTACAATGAGCAGTTCTTC.

J is TRBJ2-3 and V is TRBV5-1; D gene uncertain. Deletions cut 0 bases from V and 3 bases from J, with 11 bases between. CDR1 and CDR2 from the germline V gene are SGHRS and YFSETQ. This CDR3 region has 15 residues. CDR3 DNA: TGCGCCAGCAGCTTGGACGTCACCCGGACAGATACGCAGTATTTT. Residues: CASSLDVTRTDTQYF.

The J gene is TRBJ1-2, the V gene TRBV7-2, with D possibly being TRBD1 (6 bases). The germline V gene encodes CDR1 SGHTA and CDR2 FQGNSA. V lost 5 bases, J lost 0 bases, and 10 bases lay in between. The CDR3 runs 14 residues. The CDR3 loop reads CASSRGTSNYGYTF. CDR3 coding DNA: TGTGCCAGCAGCCGGGGGACATCTAACTATGGCTACACCTTC.

V and J are TRBV10-3 and TRBJ2-3, with 8 bases fitting TRBD2. The CDR3 spans 16 residues. Germline V lookup: CDR1 ENHRY, CDR2 SYGVKD. The trim removed 2 bases at V and 0 bases at J, leaving 4 bases unmatched. CDR3 bases: TGTGCCATCAGTGAGGGACTAGCTCCTAGCACAGATACGCAGTATTTT. Translation: CAISEGLAPSTDTQYF.

J is TRBJ2-3 and V is TRBV5-1, with TRBD1 identical over 10 bases. This CDR3 comprises 16 residues. Germline V gene lookup returns CDR1 SGHRS and CDR2 YFSETQ. V lost 4 bases to trimming and J lost 2 bases; unmatched junction nucleotides: 7. The CDR3 DNA sequence: TGCGCCAGCAGCGGGGACAGGGGCTCTAACACAGATACGCAGTATTTT. It encodes CASSGDRGSNTDTQYF.

The V call is TRBV11-2, the J call TRBJ2-1; D not certain. CDR1 is SGHAT, CDR2 FQNNGV, per germline. The CDR3 loop spans 15 amino acids. Trimming shortened V by 2 bases and J by 3 bases, and 11 bases separated the two germline ends. CDR3 coding DNA: TGTGCCAGCAGCTTAAACAGCCCGGACTACAATGAGCAGTTCTTC. Translated, it gives CASSLNSPDYNEQFF.

This rearrangement joins TRBV19 to TRBJ1-2; TRBD1 aligns across 9 bases. Germline V gene data show CDR1 as LNHDA and CDR2 as SQIVND (reference sequence). Trimming at V came to 6 bases and at J to 7 bases, leaving 9 bases not matched to a gene. CDR3 length equals 14 residues. For the CDR3, the DNA is TGTGCCAGTAGGAATTACGACAGGGGGAGTGGCTACACCTTC. Protein sequence: CASRNYDRGSGYTF.